One TCR beta chain is described in this entry. The sample belongs to a study of blood T cell repertoires in COVID-19. Study-wide context: T cells, B-cell-depleted T cells, or PBMCs provided the cDNA or gDNA that served as material.

Germline V gene sequence: CDR1 GTSNPN, CDR2 SVGIG (reference sequence). Trimming shortened V by 0 bases and J by 3 bases, and 14 bases separated the two germline ends. This CDR3 is built from 16 residues. Assay: immunoSEQ multiplex PCR; the TCRdb copy retains only in-frame clones and omits some. The sample consists of approximately 70,000 clones, about nine tenths of them appearing once. The receptor was derived from a young woman with acute or convalescent COVID-19. The V gene is TRBV30, the J gene TRBJ2-2; maybe TRBD2 (6 bases). The source material was peripheral blood. The CDR3 region has the DNA TGTGCCTGGAGTGTGCGCGGGGCTTGGGACACCGGGGAGCTGTTTTTT. It codes for CAWSVRGAWDTGELFF.